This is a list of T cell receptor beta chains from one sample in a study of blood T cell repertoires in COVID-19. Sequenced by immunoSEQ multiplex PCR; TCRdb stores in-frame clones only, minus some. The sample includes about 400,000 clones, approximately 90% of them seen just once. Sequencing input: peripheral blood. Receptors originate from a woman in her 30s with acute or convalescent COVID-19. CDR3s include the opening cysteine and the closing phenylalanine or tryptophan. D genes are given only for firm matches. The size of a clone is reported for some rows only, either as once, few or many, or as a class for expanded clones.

cdr3_aa: CASSSRLAGRYTQYF
cdr3_nt: TGTGCCAGCAGCTCAAGACTAGCGGGTAGATATACGCAGTATTTT
v_call: TRBV11-2
d_call: TRBD2
j_call: TRBJ2-3
clone_size: NA

cdr3_aa: CASSDSAGEGYEQYF
cdr3_nt: TGTGCCAGCAGTGATTCGGCGGGGGAGGGATACGAGCAGTACTTC
v_call: TRBV2
d_call: TRBD2
j_call: TRBJ2-7
clone_size: NA

cdr3_aa: CASSESRRGYEQYF
cdr3_nt: TGTGCCAGCAGTGAATCGCGCAGGGGCTACGAGCAGTACTTC
v_call: TRBV6-1
d_call: NA
j_call: TRBJ2-7
clone_size: NA

cdr3_aa: CAISEPNIYGYTF
cdr3_nt: TGTGCCATCAGTGAGCCGAACATCTATGGCTACACCTTC
v_call: TRBV10-3
d_call: NA
j_call: TRBJ1-2
clone_size: NA

cdr3_aa: CASSLDLGGWQNEQFF
cdr3_nt: TGTGCCAGCAGCTTAGATTTGGGGGGTTGGCAAAATGAGCAGTTCTTC
v_call: TRBV7-9
d_call: NA
j_call: TRBJ2-1
clone_size: NA

cdr3_aa: CASSLGPGDLYEQYF
cdr3_nt: TGTGCCAGCAGCTTAGGGCCCGGCGATTTATACGAGCAGTACTTC
v_call: TRBV7-3
d_call: NA
j_call: TRBJ2-7
clone_size: NA

cdr3_aa: CASRYKLPGLAVFASDTQYF
cdr3_nt: TGTGCAAGTCGCTACAAGCTTCCGGGGTTGGCCGTCTTTGCATCAGATACGCAGTATTTT
v_call: TRBV12-2
d_call: NA
j_call: TRBJ2-3
clone_size: NA

cdr3_aa: CASSLGPGQVTGEKLFF
cdr3_nt: TGCGCCAGCAGCTTGGGTCCGGGACAGGTTACAGGAGAAAAACTGTTTTTT
v_call: TRBV5-1
d_call: TRBD1
j_call: TRBJ1-4
clone_size: NA

cdr3_aa: CASSEGTEAFF
cdr3_nt: TGTGCCAGCAGCGAGGGCACTGAAGCTTTCTTT
v_call: TRBV28
d_call: NA
j_call: TRBJ1-1
clone_size: NA

cdr3_aa: CAISPTGGEGYTF
cdr3_nt: TGTGCCATCAGTCCCACAGGGGGCGAAGGCTACACCTTC
v_call: TRBV10-3
d_call: TRBD1
j_call: TRBJ1-2
clone_size: once

cdr3_aa: CASTHMRGQQETQYF
cdr3_nt: TGTGCCAGCACCCACATGAGGGGACAGCAAGAGACCCAGTACTTC
v_call: TRBV5-4
d_call: TRBD1
j_call: TRBJ2-5
clone_size: NA

cdr3_aa: CASSQGPGQPETQYF
cdr3_nt: TGCGCCAGCAGCCAAGGGCCCGGACAGCCGGAGACCCAGTACTTC
v_call: TRBV4-1
d_call: NA
j_call: TRBJ2-5
clone_size: NA

cdr3_aa: CASSLEGQRNTQYF
cdr3_nt: TGTGCCAGCAGCTTAGAGGGACAGAGGAATACGCAGTATTTT
v_call: TRBV7-9
d_call: TRBD1
j_call: TRBJ2-3
clone_size: NA

cdr3_aa: CAVSGTGIPSGANVLTF
cdr3_nt: TGTGCCGTCTCCGGGACAGGGATACCCTCTGGGGCCAACGTCCTGACTTTC
v_call: TRBV24-1
d_call: TRBD1
j_call: TRBJ2-6
clone_size: NA

cdr3_aa: CAYLGDTKNIQYF
cdr3_nt: TGTGCCTACCTAGGGGACACCAAAAACATTCAGTACTTC
v_call: TRBV2
d_call: NA
j_call: TRBJ2-4
clone_size: NA

cdr3_aa: CASSERSLTASGYTF
cdr3_nt: TGTGCCAGCAGTGAAAGGTCCTTGACAGCCTCTGGCTACACCTTC
v_call: TRBV6-1
d_call: NA
j_call: TRBJ1-2
clone_size: NA

cdr3_aa: CASSFVVTGELFF
cdr3_nt: TGCGCCAGCAGCTTCGTAGTCACCGGGGAGCTGTTTTTT
v_call: TRBV5-1
d_call: NA
j_call: TRBJ2-2
clone_size: NA

cdr3_aa: CASSGTNQETQYF
cdr3_nt: TGTGCCAGTAGTGGGACAAACCAAGAGACCCAGTACTTC
v_call: TRBV19
d_call: NA
j_call: TRBJ2-5
clone_size: NA

cdr3_aa: CSVETAYNQPQHF
cdr3_nt: TGCAGCGTTGAGACAGCGTACAATCAGCCCCAGCATTTT
v_call: TRBV29-1
d_call: NA
j_call: TRBJ1-5
clone_size: NA

cdr3_aa: CATSDFKDTQYF
cdr3_nt: TGTGCCACCAGTGATTTCAAAGATACGCAGTATTTT
v_call: TRBV24-1
d_call: NA
j_call: TRBJ2-3
clone_size: NA

cdr3_aa: CSASFRAETQYF
cdr3_nt: TGCAGTGCTAGTTTCAGGGCAGAGACCCAGTACTTC
v_call: TRBV20-1
d_call: NA
j_call: TRBJ2-5
clone_size: NA

cdr3_aa: CASSDGQGHNEQFF
cdr3_nt: TGTGCCAGCAGTGACGGACAGGGGCACAATGAGCAGTTCTTC
v_call: TRBV6-4
d_call: TRBD1
j_call: TRBJ2-1
clone_size: NA

cdr3_aa: CASSRSAGPSTDTQYF
cdr3_nt: TGTGCCAGCAGCCGTAGCGCCGGACCTAGCACAGATACGCAGTATTTT
v_call: TRBV9
d_call: NA
j_call: TRBJ2-3
clone_size: NA

cdr3_aa: CASSQVRGPNEQFF
cdr3_nt: TGTGCCAGCAGCCAAGTCAGGGGGCCCAATGAGCAGTTCTTC
v_call: TRBV4-2
d_call: TRBD1
j_call: TRBJ2-1
clone_size: NA

cdr3_aa: CASSLSAGDYEQYF
cdr3_nt: TGCGCCAGCAGCTTATCGGCAGGGGATTACGAGCAGTACTTC
v_call: TRBV5-1
d_call: NA
j_call: TRBJ2-7
clone_size: NA

cdr3_aa: CASSFQGARGTGELFF
cdr3_nt: TGTGCCAGCAGTTTCCAGGGGGCGCGGGGCACCGGGGAGCTGTTTTTT
v_call: TRBV6-5
d_call: TRBD1
j_call: TRBJ2-2
clone_size: once

cdr3_aa: CASTRNPNQDGYTF
cdr3_nt: TGTGCCAGTACCAGGAACCCGAACCAGGATGGCTACACCTTC
v_call: TRBV2
d_call: NA
j_call: TRBJ1-2
clone_size: NA

cdr3_aa: CSVARGPSSYEQYF
cdr3_nt: TGCAGCGTTGCTAGGGGGCCAAGCTCCTACGAGCAGTACTTC
v_call: TRBV29-1
d_call: TRBD1
j_call: TRBJ2-7
clone_size: once

cdr3_aa: CSVGQLGGGRREQFF
cdr3_nt: TGCAGCGTTGGACAATTAGGGGGGGGGCGACGGGAGCAGTTCTTC
v_call: TRBV29-1
d_call: NA
j_call: TRBJ2-1
clone_size: NA

cdr3_aa: CASSQTMDRAEQYF
cdr3_nt: TGCGCCAGCAGCCAAACCATGGACAGGGCCGAGCAGTACTTC
v_call: TRBV4-1
d_call: TRBD1
j_call: TRBJ2-7
clone_size: NA

cdr3_aa: CAWSVRGGVAKNIQYF
cdr3_nt: TGTGCCTGGAGTGTACGCGGAGGGGTGGCCAAAAACATTCAGTACTTC
v_call: TRBV30
d_call: NA
j_call: TRBJ2-4
clone_size: NA

cdr3_aa: CASSQPGGNQPQHF
cdr3_nt: TGTGCCAGCAGCCAGCCAGGGGGGAATCAGCCCCAGCATTTT
v_call: TRBV7-9
d_call: TRBD1
j_call: TRBJ1-5
clone_size: NA

cdr3_aa: CAITGDSGETQYF
cdr3_nt: TGTGCCATCACCGGGGACAGCGGGGAGACCCAGTACTTC
v_call: TRBV10-3
d_call: NA
j_call: TRBJ2-5
clone_size: NA

cdr3_aa: CASSVGAGGANYGYTF
cdr3_nt: TGTGCCAGCAGCGTAGGGGCAGGGGGCGCTAACTATGGCTACACCTTC
v_call: TRBV9
d_call: TRBD1
j_call: TRBJ1-2
clone_size: NA

cdr3_aa: CASSSAGYNEQFF
cdr3_nt: TGTGCCAGCAGTTCAGCGGGATACAATGAGCAGTTCTTC
v_call: TRBV27
d_call: TRBD2
j_call: TRBJ2-1
clone_size: NA

cdr3_aa: CASSPVDRGFVETQYF
cdr3_nt: TGTGCCAGCAGCCCGGTGGACAGGGGATTCGTAGAGACCCAGTACTTC
v_call: TRBV9
d_call: TRBD1
j_call: TRBJ2-5
clone_size: NA

cdr3_aa: CASNLGGTGRETQYF
cdr3_nt: TGTGCCAGCAACTTGGGCGGGACAGGGCGAGAGACCCAGTACTTC
v_call: TRBV7-6
d_call: TRBD1
j_call: TRBJ2-5
clone_size: NA

cdr3_aa: CARRMTVRRDTDTQYF
cdr3_nt: TGCGCCAGGCGTATGACAGTGAGGAGGGACACAGATACGCAGTATTTT
v_call: TRBV10-1
d_call: NA
j_call: TRBJ2-3
clone_size: NA

cdr3_aa: CASSLGTGYTGELFF
cdr3_nt: TGTGCCAGCAGCTTGGGGACAGGATACACCGGGGAGCTGTTTTTT
v_call: TRBV5-4
d_call: TRBD1
j_call: TRBJ2-2
clone_size: NA

cdr3_aa: CASSHSTGWRTNEKLFF
cdr3_nt: TGCGCCAGCAGCCACTCGACAGGGTGGCGGACTAATGAAAAACTGTTTTTT
v_call: TRBV3-1/TRBV3-2
d_call: TRBD1
j_call: TRBJ1-4
clone_size: NA

cdr3_aa: CASSGGTYYEQYF
cdr3_nt: TGTGCCAGCAGCGGGGGGACTTATTACGAGCAGTACTTC
v_call: TRBV9
d_call: NA
j_call: TRBJ2-7
clone_size: NA

cdr3_aa: CASSDSSGGLNEQFF
cdr3_nt: TGTGCCAGCAGCGATTCTAGCGGGGGCCTTAATGAGCAGTTCTTC
v_call: TRBV13
d_call: TRBD2
j_call: TRBJ2-1
clone_size: NA

cdr3_aa: CANTGTSGGTGELFF
cdr3_nt: TGTGCCAATACCGGGACTAGCGGGGGGACCGGGGAGCTGTTTTTT
v_call: TRBV11-2
d_call: TRBD2
j_call: TRBJ2-2
clone_size: NA

cdr3_aa: CASLNVVTEAFF
cdr3_nt: TGTGCCAGCCTAAATGTAGTAACGGAGGCTTTCTTT
v_call: TRBV6-6
d_call: NA
j_call: TRBJ1-1
clone_size: NA

cdr3_aa: CASRLARQETQYF
cdr3_nt: TGTGCCAGCAGGTTAGCGCGCCAAGAGACCCAGTACTTC
v_call: TRBV6-5
d_call: NA
j_call: TRBJ2-5
clone_size: NA

cdr3_aa: CATSDQTGKLGGTDTQYF
cdr3_nt: TGTGCCACCAGTGATCAAACAGGGAAGTTGGGGGGCACAGATACGCAGTATTTT
v_call: TRBV24-1
d_call: NA
j_call: TRBJ2-3
clone_size: NA

cdr3_aa: CASSRGSYEQYF
cdr3_nt: TGTGCCAGCAGTAGAGGGAGTTACGAGCAGTACTTC
v_call: TRBV12-3/TRBV12-4
d_call: NA
j_call: TRBJ2-7
clone_size: NA

cdr3_aa: CASSQASIFLSYEQYF
cdr3_nt: TGTGCCAGCAGCCAAGCGAGTATTTTCCTCTCCTACGAGCAGTACTTC
v_call: TRBV3-1/TRBV3-2
d_call: NA
j_call: TRBJ2-7
clone_size: NA

cdr3_aa: CASRPDRELNSPLHF
cdr3_nt: TGTGCCAGCAGGCCCGACAGGGAGCTCAATTCACCCCTCCACTTT
v_call: TRBV21-1
d_call: NA
j_call: TRBJ1-6
clone_size: once

cdr3_aa: CASSHLTQGGQPQHF
cdr3_nt: TGTGCCAGCAGCCACCTGACGCAGGGAGGTCAGCCCCAGCATTTT
v_call: TRBV7-8
d_call: NA
j_call: TRBJ1-5
clone_size: NA

cdr3_aa: CASSIKDADTYEQYF
cdr3_nt: TGTGCCAGTAGTATAAAAGACGCGGATACCTACGAGCAGTACTTC
v_call: TRBV19
d_call: NA
j_call: TRBJ2-7
clone_size: NA

cdr3_aa: CASSYSGAYEQYF
cdr3_nt: TGTGCCAGCAGTTACTCCGGGGCCTACGAGCAGTACTTC
v_call: TRBV6-5
d_call: NA
j_call: TRBJ2-7
clone_size: NA